A selection of T cell receptor beta chains follows, all from one sample in a study of Ad26.COV2.S vaccination and SARS-CoV-2 variants. Data came from immunoSEQ multiplex PCR; TCRdb stores just in-frame clones and leaves some out. The sample consists of approximately 480,000 clones, roughly 87% of them appearing once. The starting material was peripheral blood, obtained in a trial of Ad26.COV2.S vaccine versus placebo. Receptor source: a person between 18 and 60 years old who received the Ad26.COV2.S COVID-19 vaccine or a placebo. The CDR3 runs from the conserved cysteine through the conserved F or W. Each record gives: V gene, clone size, D gene, J gene, CDR3 DNA, CDR3 protein. D genes are given only for firm matches. Size is omitted from some rows. Given values are once, few, many or a class for expanded clones.

v_call: TRBV28
clone_size: .
d_call: .
j_call: TRBJ2-1
cdr3_nt: TGTGCCAGCAGTTTTCTGGGGTTGAATGAGCAGTTCTTC
cdr3_aa: CASSFLGLNEQFF

v_call: TRBV29-1
clone_size: .
d_call: TRBD1
j_call: TRBJ1-1
cdr3_nt: TGCAGCGCAACCGAGACAGGGGTAGGCGCTTTCTTT
cdr3_aa: CSATETGVGAFF

v_call: TRBV9
clone_size: .
d_call: .
j_call: TRBJ1-1
cdr3_nt: TGTGCCAGCGCGCCGTTGGTCTTTGACACTGAAGCTTTCTTT
cdr3_aa: CASAPLVFDTEAFF

v_call: TRBV28
clone_size: once
d_call: .
j_call: TRBJ1-2
cdr3_nt: TGTGCCAGCAGTTTCACGGCCTATGGCTACACCTTC
cdr3_aa: CASSFTAYGYTF

v_call: TRBV19
clone_size: .
d_call: TRBD1
j_call: TRBJ1-4
cdr3_nt: TGTGCCGTGACAGGGGTACGGGGTAATGAAAAACTGTTTTTT
cdr3_aa: CAVTGVRGNEKLFF

v_call: TRBV6-5
clone_size: .
d_call: TRBD2
j_call: TRBJ2-3
cdr3_nt: TGTGCCAGCAGTATCACTAGCGCATTCACAGATACGCAGTATTTT
cdr3_aa: CASSITSAFTDTQYF

v_call: TRBV7-8
clone_size: .
d_call: .
j_call: TRBJ2-3
cdr3_nt: TGTGCCAGCAGCTTAGGGGTACATAGCACAGATACGCAGTATTTT
cdr3_aa: CASSLGVHSTDTQYF

v_call: TRBV5-1
clone_size: .
d_call: TRBD2
j_call: TRBJ2-2
cdr3_nt: TGCGCCAGCAGCGAAGGGACTAGCGGGACCGGGGAGCTGTTTTTT
cdr3_aa: CASSEGTSGTGELFF

v_call: TRBV7-3
clone_size: .
d_call: TRBD2
j_call: TRBJ2-3
cdr3_nt: TGTGCCAGCAGCTTAGCGGGAGGGGTTGGTATGGTGACAGATACGCAGTATTTT
cdr3_aa: CASSLAGGVGMVTDTQYF

v_call: TRBV5-4
clone_size: .
d_call: TRBD1
j_call: TRBJ1-1
cdr3_nt: TGTGCCAGCACCGCTGACAGGGGGCGGTCTAGCACTGAAGCTTTCTTT
cdr3_aa: CASTADRGRSSTEAFF

v_call: TRBV7-3
clone_size: .
d_call: TRBD2
j_call: TRBJ2-2
cdr3_nt: TGTGCCAGCAGCTTAAGACTAGCGGGAGGGCCTGGAAGGGACGGGGAGCTGTTTTTT
cdr3_aa: CASSLRLAGGPGRDGELFF

v_call: TRBV7-6
clone_size: .
d_call: .
j_call: TRBJ1-1
cdr3_nt: TGTGCCAGCAGCTTATTGGAGGGCACTGAAGCTTTCTTT
cdr3_aa: CASSLLEGTEAFF

v_call: TRBV24-1
clone_size: .
d_call: TRBD2
j_call: TRBJ2-3
cdr3_nt: TGTGCCACCAGTGATATAGGACTAGCGGGAGACACAGATACGCAGTATTTT
cdr3_aa: CATSDIGLAGDTDTQYF

v_call: TRBV4-3
clone_size: .
d_call: TRBD1
j_call: TRBJ1-2
cdr3_nt: TGCGCCAGCAGCCAAGAGGGTCGACAGGGAGGTGGCTACACCTTC
cdr3_aa: CASSQEGRQGGGYTF